This TCR beta chain was profiled in a study of Graves' ophthalmopathy and Graves' hyperthyroidism. Per germline, CDR1 LNHDA and CDR2 SQIVND (reference sequence). This CDR3 region has 13 residues. The germline V and J ends were trimmed by 4 bases and 13 bases, with 17 bases remaining between them. The study excluded patients with other autoimmune diseases, uncontrolled infections, pregnancy or lactation. As for this clonotype: Its specificity is not known.

General observations from the study: Blood also harbored most expanded thyroid clonotypes above 0.001 frequency. As the model predicted ophthalmopathy progression, it achieved a sensitivity of 70.59% and a specificity of around 72%.

Researchers took RNA transcripts and amplified TCR beta CDR3 regions from them. RT-PCR was first run with HTBI primers, then multiplex PCR in a second round. In TCRdb, the multiplex PCR reads were re-called with MiXCR into one record per CDR3 protein. The sample gives over a million distinct CDR3 sequences, 35% to 40% of which show up once; 11% is in the top ten. Sequenced material: peripheral blood or thyroid tissue (not recorded which). V and J are TRBV19 and TRBJ1-5, with a possible D match to TRBD1 (5 bases). The sequence was collected from an adult man with Graves' hyperthyroidism. The CDR3 DNA is TGTGCCAGTAGTAGTACGGGGGTCGGCGAGCAGCATTTT. It yields the protein CASSSTGVGEQHF.